Listed here are 22 T cell receptor beta chains from one sample, sequenced in a study of T-cell memory formation after mild COVID-19. MiXCR, applied by TCRdb to the 5' RACE reads, yields one record per CDR3 protein. This repertoire shows some 130,000 distinct CDR3 sequences, roughly 15% found once; its top ten account for approximately 14%. Input material: PBMCs or a T cell subset sorted from them (not recorded which). The source of these receptors is an adult woman who had mild COVID-19 (a few samples of this study predate the infection). Cell type and time point are not known.

The chain joins TRBV24-1 to TRBJ2-5; 7 positions agree with TRBD1. The CDR3 consists of 16 residues. Germline V gene sequence: CDR1 KGHDR, CDR2 SFDVKD. With V trimmed by 4 bases and J by 1 base, 8 bases remained unmatched. The CDR3 reads CATSDPGTVGQETQYF. DNA for the CDR3: TGTGCCACCAGTGACCCCGGGACAGTGGGCCAAGAGACCCAGTACTTC.

This chain joins TRBV12-3 or TRBV12-4 and TRBJ2-5; TRBD2 aligns across 9 bases. CDR3 length: 16 residues. J gave up 0 bases and V 3 bases, and 5 bases lay outside the gene matches. CDR3 coding DNA: TGTGCCAGCAGTTTTGGGTTAGCGGGGGACCAAGAGACCCAGTACTTC. Translating gives CASSFGLAGDQETQYF.

This clonotype appeared a few times. The chain is built from TRBV6-1 and TRBJ2-7; D not resolved. CDR1 and CDR2 (germline): MNHNS, SASEGT. This CDR3 contains 14 residues. Trimming removed 0 bases from V and 2 bases from J, with 8 bases in between. The CDR3 region is CASSEAGWTYEQYF. As DNA, the CDR3 is TGTGCCAGCAGTGAAGCGGGGTGGACCTACGAGCAGTACTTC.

For the CDR3, the DNA is TGCAGTGCTAGAGAATTAGGGAACTACAATGAGCAGTTCTTC. This sequence encodes CSARELGNYNEQFF. The rearrangement links TRBV20-1 to TRBJ2-1; the D is unclear. There are 14 residues in the CDR3. V dropped 0 bases and J dropped 3 bases, with 9 bases sitting between them. Germline CDR1 DFQATT, CDR2 SNEGSKA (reference sequence).

The V call is TRBV19, the J call TRBJ1-5, with 8 bases that match TRBD1. CDR1 LNHDA and CDR2 SQIVND come from the germline V gene (reference sequence). V lost 7 bases, J lost 3 bases, and 5 bases stayed unmatched. CDR3 length: 14 amino acids. The CDR3 DNA sequence: TGTGCCAGTACTCCGGGACAGGACAATCAGCCCCAGCATTTT. It encodes CASTPGQDNQPQHF.

This clonotype was seen a few times. The chain joins TRBV20-1 to TRBJ2-5; weak D call: TRBD1 (5 bases). This CDR3 is built from 14 residues. V shed 3 bases and J shed 3 bases, with 14 bases lying between them. The V gene's germline CDR1 is DFQATT and CDR2 SNEGSKA (reference sequence). The CDR3 sequence is CSARYSGSEETQYF. In DNA, the CDR3 is TGCAGTGCTAGGTATTCAGGGTCAGAAGAGACCCAGTACTTC.

The chain recombines TRBV5-1 with TRBJ2-1; a weak D match, TRBD2 (6 bases). V lost 0 bases, J lost 5 bases, and 9 bases lay in between. This CDR3 region has 14 residues. From germline, CDR1 is SGHRS and CDR2 YFSETQ. CDR3 region: CASSLGAGHNEQFF. The CDR3 bases are TGCGCCAGCAGCTTGGGAGCGGGTCACAATGAGCAGTTCTTC.

This clonotype was seen a handful of times. The genes are TRBV28 and TRBJ2-7; D call uncertain. Germline CDR1 and CDR2: MDHEN and SYDVKM. This CDR3 is built from 17 residues. Trimming took off 4 bases at V and 0 bases at J, with 19 bases between the two ends. Here the CDR3 DNA reads TGTGCCAGCAGTTCCTACATGTATGACGAAACCTCCTACGAGCAGTACTTC. Its translation: CASSSYMYDETSYEQYF. The variable domain in full, with the rest retrieved from reference TRBV28 and TRBJ2-7, is DVKVTQSSRYLVKRTGEKVFLECVQDMDHENMFWYRQDPGLGLRLIYFSYDVKMKEKGDIPEGYSVSREKKERFSLILESASTNQTSMYLCASSSYMYDETSYEQYFGPGTRLTVT.

The rearrangement uses TRBV9 and TRBJ2-3, with D possibly TRBD1 on 6 matching bases. The ends were cut back, 7 bases at V and 4 bases at J, with 19 bases in the middle. The germline CDR1 and CDR2 sequences are SGDLS and YYNGEE. This CDR3 is 15 amino acids long. The CDR3 here is CASAFRGAAADTQYF. In nucleotides, the CDR3 is TGTGCCAGCGCGTTCAGGGGCGCGGCGGCAGATACGCAGTATTTT.

This clonotype was seen a few times. The rearrangement uses TRBV15 and TRBJ1-2; TRBD1 matches at 8 bases. CDR3 length: 14 amino acids. Germline loops: CDR1 LNHNV, CDR2 YYDKDF (reference sequence). Losses at the gene ends were 6 bases for V and 5 bases for J; bases not matched to a gene: 8. This CDR3 reads CATRADRGSYGYTF. CDR3 nucleotide sequence: TGTGCCACCAGAGCTGACAGGGGAAGTTATGGCTACACCTTC.

This clonotype showed up just a few times. The chain is built from TRBV9 and TRBJ2-2, with 9 bases matching TRBD2. Germline trimming cut 5 bases from V and 5 bases from J; bases unmatched to any gene: 4. The CDR3 covers 14 residues. Germline CDR1 is SGDLS and CDR2 is YYNGEE. The CDR3 region is CASSSSGGTGELFF. For the CDR3, the DNA is TGTGCCAGCAGTTCCAGCGGGGGGACCGGGGAGCTGTTTTTT.

This chain uses TRBV3-1 with TRBJ1-1; a weak D match, TRBD1 (6 bases). V gave up 3 bases and J gave up 1 base, with 12 bases separating them. The CDR3 is 15 residues long. Germline CDR1 LGHDT, CDR2 YNNKEL (reference sequence). DNA of the CDR3: TGTGCCAGCAGCCAGTATGGGACAAGGAACACTGAAGCTTTCTTT. Translating it yields CASSQYGTRNTEAFF.

J is TRBJ1-1 and V is TRBV4-1; TRBD1 might be the D (5 bases). The V gene's germline CDR1 is MGHRA and CDR2 YSYEKL. Trimming took off 1 base at V and 7 bases at J, with 13 bases between the two ends. This CDR3 contains 14 residues. As DNA, the CDR3 is TGCGCCAGCAGCCAAGCCCAGGGACTCGTTGAAGCTTTCTTT. It yields the protein CASSQAQGLVEAFF.

A few counts support this clonotype. The rearrangement joins TRBV12-3 or TRBV12-4 to TRBJ2-4; 7 positions agree with TRBD1. The trim removed 1 base at V and 8 bases at J, leaving 5 bases unmatched. The CDR3 has 14 residues. The CDR3 sequence is CASSLGVQGDIQYF. The CDR3 nucleotides are TGTGCCAGCAGTTTAGGAGTTCAGGGGGACATTCAGTACTTC.

About this clonotype itself: One end of the junction fails to match germline, which may point to a read error. The rearrangement uses TRBV20-1 and TRBJ2-2, with TRBD2 matching 10 bases. Germline V gene lookup returns CDR1 DFQATT and CDR2 SNEGSKA (reference sequence). This CDR3 region has 16 residues. CDR3 sequence (DNA): TGCCGTGCTAGCGCCGGGACTAGCGTTAACACCGGGGAGCTGTTTTTT. This codes for CRASAGTSVNTGELFF.

This clonotype came up a few times. V and J are TRBV7-9 and TRBJ2-5; D perhaps matches TRBD2 (6 bases). V was pared by 4 bases and J by 4 bases, with 13 bases between. This CDR3 region has 14 residues. Per germline, CDR1 SEHNR and CDR2 FQNEAQ (reference sequence). The CDR3 loop is CASSSSGSLETQYF. The CDR3 nucleotides are TGTGCCAGCAGCTCCTCCGGGAGCTTAGAGACCCAGTACTTC.

This clonotype was seen only a few times. The chain is built from TRBV7-6 and TRBJ2-1, with 9 nucleotides matching TRBD2. This CDR3 has 18 residues. With 5 bases clipped from V and 5 bases from J, the junction kept 16 bases outside the gene matches. From germline, CDR1 is SGHVS and CDR2 FNYEAQ. The CDR3 bases are TGTGCCAGCAGCACCCGCGGCTACAGCGGGGGGCCCGACAATGAGCAGTTCTTC. It is translated as CASSTRGYSGGPDNEQFF.

This clonotype was observed a handful of times. The chain employs TRBV15 and TRBJ1-1; TRBD1 agrees at 10 bases. Germline-derived CDR1 and CDR2 are LNHNV and YYDKDF (reference sequence). This CDR3 has 14 amino acids. The ends lost 5 bases at V and 7 bases at J; junction bases unmatched: 7. CDR3 region: CATSLDRGMGEAFF. CDR3 sequence (DNA): TGTGCCACCAGCCTGGACAGGGGGATGGGTGAAGCTTTCTTT.

The chain has TRBV7-7 and TRBJ2-5, with D tentatively TRBD2 (5 bases). The CDR3 contains 15 residues. Looked up from germline, CDR1 is SSHAT and CDR2 is FNYEAQ (reference sequence). V gave up 0 bases and J gave up 5 bases, with 13 bases separating them. The CDR3 coding sequence is TGTGCCAGCAGCTTAGCGGCGAGGTCGGGGGAGACCCAGTACTTC. This sequence encodes CASSLAARSGETQYF.

This clonotype has a handful of counts. CDR3: CASSPSAGLQFF. The CDR3 nucleotides are TGTGCCAGCAGCCCATCCGCGGGGTTGCAGTTCTTC. The chain couples TRBV7-3 to TRBJ2-1; TRBD2 might be the D (6 bases). V shed 5 bases and J shed 12 bases, with 14 bases lying between them. The CDR3 spans 12 residues. Germline loops: CDR1 SGHTA, CDR2 FQGTGA. Together with reference TRBV7-3 and TRBJ2-1, the CDR3 gives the full variable domain: GAGVSQTPSNKVTEKGKYVELRCDPISGHTALYWYRQSLGQGPEFLIYFQGTGAADDSGLPNDRFFAVRPEGSVSTLKIQRTERGDSAVYLCASSPSAGLQFFGPGTRLTVL.

This chain joins TRBV7-9 and TRBJ1-2; possibly TRBD1 for D (6 bases). There are 14 residues in the CDR3. Trimming stripped 7 bases from V and 5 bases from J, with 17 bases between. Germline loops: CDR1 SEHNR, CDR2 FQNEAQ (reference sequence). This chain's CDR3 is CASIRAAGEYGYTF. The CDR3 bases are TGTGCCAGCATCCGGGCGGCAGGGGAATATGGCTACACCTTC.

This clonotype was detected only a few times. The chain carries TRBV7-2 and TRBJ2-3; D is undetermined. Germline CDR1 SGHTA, CDR2 FQGNSA. The V and J ends lost 4 bases and 1 base respectively, with 12 bases between them. This CDR3 has 15 residues. The CDR3 bases are TGTGCCAGCAGCTACCAGGCAGTGGGCACAGATACGCAGTATTTT. Residues: CASSYQAVGTDTQYF.